Listed below are T cell receptor beta chains from one sample, sequenced in a study of STAT5B mutations in CD4+ large granular lymphocyte leukemia. Only in-frame clones appear in the TCRdb table, and some are missing; sequencing was by immunoSEQ multiplex PCR. Of under 55,000 clones in the sample, 65% to 90% were seen once. Sequenced sample: CD4+ T cells from blood buffy coats. The source is a human donor in good health. Each CDR3 is given with its conserved first and last residue. D genes are given only for firm matches. The size of a clone is reported for some rows only, either as once, few or many, or as a class for expanded clones.

d_gene: -; v_gene: TRBV7-2; j_gene: TRBJ2-2; abundance: -; CDR3nt: TGTGCCAGCAGCTTATCGCGCTCCTCGTCAGGGACCGGGGAGCTGTTTTTT; CDR3aa: CASSLSRSSSGTGELFF
d_gene: -; v_gene: TRBV29-1; j_gene: TRBJ1-2; abundance: once; CDR3nt: TGCAGCGTTGGGGGTCAGTTTAACCTTTCCTATGGCTACACCTTC; CDR3aa: CSVGGQFNLSYGYTF
d_gene: -; v_gene: TRBV7-9; j_gene: TRBJ2-2; abundance: once; CDR3nt: TGTGCCAGCAGCATAACTAGTTCCGGGGAGCTGTTTTTT; CDR3aa: CASSITSSGELFF
d_gene: -; v_gene: TRBV5-1; j_gene: TRBJ2-5; abundance: -; CDR3nt: TGCGCCAGCAGCTTGGATGCTAGTATAAAGACCCAGTACTTC; CDR3aa: CASSLDASIKTQYF
d_gene: -; v_gene: TRBV5-1; j_gene: TRBJ2-2; abundance: -; CDR3nt: TGCGCCAGCAGCTTGGCCCCAGCAGGCCCGGCCGGGGAGCTGTTTTTT; CDR3aa: CASSLAPAGPAGELFF
d_gene: TRBD1; v_gene: TRBV5-1; j_gene: TRBJ2-7; abundance: -; CDR3nt: TGCGCCAGCAGCCCTACCGGGACAGGGGGTCACGAGCAGTACTTC; CDR3aa: CASSPTGTGGHEQYF
d_gene: -; v_gene: TRBV6-4; j_gene: TRBJ2-2; abundance: -; CDR3nt: TGTGCCAGCAGTGATCATTCCAGGACCGGGGAGCTGTTTTTT; CDR3aa: CASSDHSRTGELFF
d_gene: -; v_gene: TRBV6-6; j_gene: TRBJ1-1; abundance: -; CDR3nt: TGTGCCAGCAGTTCATACAGGGACATGAACACTGAAGCTTTCTTT; CDR3aa: CASSSYRDMNTEAFF
d_gene: -; v_gene: TRBV9; j_gene: TRBJ1-2; abundance: -; CDR3nt: TGTGCCAGCAGCGTAGCGGTGCAGACCTATGGCTACACCTTC; CDR3aa: CASSVAVQTYGYTF
d_gene: -; v_gene: TRBV5-5; j_gene: TRBJ1-4; abundance: -; CDR3nt: TGTGCCAGCAGCCGCATCTCGGGGGAAGGGGAAAAACTGTTTTTT; CDR3aa: CASSRISGEGEKLFF
d_gene: -; v_gene: TRBV15; j_gene: TRBJ1-1; abundance: -; CDR3nt: TGTGCCACCAGCAGAGGGGCACCCAGGGGCTTGAACACTGAAGCTTTCTTT; CDR3aa: CATSRGAPRGLNTEAFF
d_gene: TRBD2; v_gene: TRBV27; j_gene: TRBJ2-1; abundance: -; CDR3nt: TGTGCCAGCAGTGGACTAGCGGGAGTCTACAATGAGCAGTTCTTC; CDR3aa: CASSGLAGVYNEQFF
d_gene: -; v_gene: TRBV21-1; j_gene: TRBJ1-1; abundance: once; CDR3nt: TGTGCCAGCAGCAAAGCGGCCCGACTAATGAACACTGAAGCTTTCTTT; CDR3aa: CASSKAARLMNTEAFF
d_gene: -; v_gene: TRBV11-3; j_gene: TRBJ2-1; abundance: -; CDR3nt: TGTGCCAGCAGCTTGGAGGGGGCGCGTGAGCAGTTCTTC; CDR3aa: CASSLEGAREQFF
d_gene: -; v_gene: TRBV5-6; j_gene: TRBJ1-4; abundance: -; CDR3nt: TGTGCCAGCAGCTCCGAAGCTGGAAAACTGTTTTTT; CDR3aa: CASSSEAGKLFF
d_gene: -; v_gene: TRBV5-4; j_gene: TRBJ1-2; abundance: -; CDR3nt: TGTGCCAGCAGCTTGGCCGTCGCCCCCAATGGCTACACCTTC; CDR3aa: CASSLAVAPNGYTF
d_gene: TRBD2; v_gene: TRBV7-2; j_gene: TRBJ2-1; abundance: -; CDR3nt: TGTGCCAGCAGCCGGGAGGACTACCAACCGTTCTTC; CDR3aa: CASSREDYQPFF
d_gene: -; v_gene: TRBV5-8; j_gene: TRBJ1-4; abundance: once; CDR3nt: TGTGCCAGCAGCTTGGCCGGCAGCAATTCAGAAAAACTGTTTTTT; CDR3aa: CASSLAGSNSEKLFF
d_gene: TRBD1; v_gene: TRBV6-1; j_gene: TRBJ1-5; abundance: -; CDR3nt: TGTGCCAGCAGTGACGCCGGGACAGGGGTTCGTGGCAATCAGCCCCAGCATTTT; CDR3aa: CASSDAGTGVRGNQPQHF
d_gene: -; v_gene: TRBV6-1; j_gene: TRBJ1-1; abundance: once; CDR3nt: TGTGCCAGCAGTGATTCCCAGTGGATTCAAGAATCCGGGGGAGCTTTCTTT; CDR3aa: CASSDSQWIQESGGAFF
d_gene: TRBD1; v_gene: TRBV30; j_gene: TRBJ1-5; abundance: -; CDR3nt: TGTGCCTGGAGCGGGACAGGGACTCAGCCCCAGCATTTT; CDR3aa: CAWSGTGTQPQHF
d_gene: -; v_gene: TRBV2; j_gene: TRBJ2-6; abundance: -; CDR3nt: TGTGCCAGCAGAGCAGGGAGCTCTGGGGCCAACGTCCTGACTTTC; CDR3aa: CASRAGSSGANVLTF
d_gene: -; v_gene: TRBV19; j_gene: TRBJ1-1; abundance: -; CDR3nt: TGTGCCAGTAGTATCAGGGTGAACACTGAAGCTTTCTTT; CDR3aa: CASSIRVNTEAFF
d_gene: -; v_gene: TRBV5-1; j_gene: TRBJ2-5; abundance: -; CDR3nt: TGCGCCAGCAGCACGGGACTCGTTTCGGCCCAGTACTTC; CDR3aa: CASSTGLVSAQYF
d_gene: -; v_gene: TRBV6-5; j_gene: TRBJ2-2; abundance: -; CDR3nt: TGTGCCAGCAGCCCTGACCGCAGGTCCGGGGAGCTGTTTTTT; CDR3aa: CASSPDRRSGELFF
d_gene: -; v_gene: TRBV6-7; j_gene: TRBJ1-2; abundance: -; CDR3nt: TGTGCCAGCAGTTACTCGGACAGAGGCTATGGCTACACCTTC; CDR3aa: CASSYSDRGYGYTF
d_gene: TRBD1; v_gene: TRBV5-4; j_gene: TRBJ2-7; abundance: few; CDR3nt: TGTGCCAGCAGCGGAGGGACAGGGGGCGTCTACGAGCAGTACTTC; CDR3aa: CASSGGTGGVYEQYF
d_gene: TRBD2; v_gene: TRBV5-4; j_gene: TRBJ2-1; abundance: -; CDR3nt: TGTGCCAGCAGCCTGGGACTAGCGGGAAGGAATGAGCAGTTCTTC; CDR3aa: CASSLGLAGRNEQFF
d_gene: -; v_gene: TRBV19; j_gene: TRBJ1-1; abundance: -; CDR3nt: TGTGCCAGTAGTATGTATCAGGGGACGGCTGAAGCTTTCTTT; CDR3aa: CASSMYQGTAEAFF
d_gene: TRBD2; v_gene: TRBV27; j_gene: TRBJ2-1; abundance: -; CDR3nt: TGTGCCAGCAGTACGGGGACTAGCGGCTTCAATGAGCAGTTCTTC; CDR3aa: CASSTGTSGFNEQFF
d_gene: -; v_gene: TRBV6-6; j_gene: TRBJ1-1; abundance: -; CDR3nt: TGTGCCAGCAGCCCCGTTGGGAATCAGCGAGGCACTGAAGCTTTCTTT; CDR3aa: CASSPVGNQRGTEAFF
d_gene: -; v_gene: TRBV2; j_gene: TRBJ2-5; abundance: -; CDR3nt: TGTGCCAGCAGTGAGGGGGCCGGAGCGCTCCAAGAGACCCAGTACTTC; CDR3aa: CASSEGAGALQETQYF
d_gene: -; v_gene: TRBV6-6; j_gene: TRBJ2-7; abundance: -; CDR3nt: TGTGCCAGCATGCGTGGGGGGCTACTCACCTCCCACGAGCAGTACTTC; CDR3aa: CASMRGGLLTSHEQYF
d_gene: -; v_gene: TRBV4-2; j_gene: TRBJ2-3; abundance: -; CDR3nt: TGTGCCAGCAGCCAAGACCGGCCCACAGATACGCAGTATTTT; CDR3aa: CASSQDRPTDTQYF
d_gene: TRBD1; v_gene: TRBV19; j_gene: TRBJ2-7; abundance: -; CDR3nt: TGTGCCAGTAGTATAGATCAGCGGACAGGGGGCTCCTACGAGCAGTACTTC; CDR3aa: CASSIDQRTGGSYEQYF